These T cell receptor beta chains were read from a single sample in a study of identical twins. TCRdb re-analysed the 5' RACE reads in MiXCR, keeping a single row per CDR3 protein. In the table there are 1.5 million to 2 million distinct CDR3 sequences, around 33% of which are singletons. Sequencing was carried out using cord blood. These TCRs come from a newborn girl in good health. CDR3s include the opening cysteine and the closing phenylalanine or tryptophan. Fields, in order: D gene, J gene, V gene, CDR3 protein. D genes are given only for firm matches.

.	TRBJ2-1	TRBV27	CASSVDMHNEQFF
.	TRBJ1-2	TRBV3-1	CASSQVGQSYIDYGYTF
.	TRBJ1-1	TRBV25-1	CASTLKTNTEAFF
.	TRBJ1-1	TRBV7-2	CASSLVGLLNTEAFF
.	TRBJ1-5	TRBV10-3	CAISERIGCNQPQHF
.	TRBJ1-5	TRBV12-5	CASGLAVQPQHF
TRBD1	TRBJ1-2	TRBV5-1	CASSGGQGGMGYTF
TRBD2	TRBJ2-1	TRBV12-5	CASGLVTSGPYNEQFF
.	TRBJ2-1	TRBV6-6	CASIPTSSYNEQFF
.	TRBJ2-3	TRBV7-2	CASSPSWVRTDTQYF
TRBD2	TRBJ2-1	TRBV20-1	CSAYKAGALNEQFF
TRBD2	TRBJ2-1	TRBV2	CAIVLAGGRNEQFF
TRBD1	TRBJ1-2	TRBV27	CASSPPGQRTYTF
.	TRBJ2-1	TRBV5-1	CASSPSGTSNEQFF
.	TRBJ1-5	TRBV4-2	CASSQDAGGNQPQHF
.	TRBJ1-2	TRBV5-5	CASSLLGSAAYGYTF
TRBD2	TRBJ2-3	TRBV6-1	CASTQGLAGGDTQYF
TRBD2	TRBJ2-3	TRBV2	CASSVDGGASQYF
.	.	TRBV11-1	CASSPWGYGGTRPDNEQYF
.	TRBJ2-1	TRBV18	CASSPPFVDNEQFF
.	TRBJ1-6	TRBV7-9	CASSTKGSGAWNSPLHF
.	TRBJ2-7	TRBV24-1	CATSDPQGTGSYEQYF
TRBD1	TRBJ1-1	TRBV29-1	CSATSGTGFEAFF
TRBD1	TRBJ2-7	TRBV5-1	CASSFTGTGDHEQYF
TRBD2	TRBJ2-5	TRBV28	CASSFPTSGHEETQYF